The 20 T cell receptor beta chains in this list originate from one sample, sequenced in a study of cytomegalovirus exposure and HLA in healthy donors. PCR amplification relied on 60 Vbeta primers (plus 13 Jbeta primers). Libraries were prepared by immunoSEQ multiplex PCR; TCRdb keeps only in-frame clonotypes and omits some of them. Across some 150,000 clones, the top ten clones capture 2% to 3% of the sample. The material sequenced was PBMCs. Receptors originate from a man aged 35-49 years in good health and CMV-seronegative.

In regard to this clone: One junction end disagrees with the germline gene, perhaps due to a read error. The sample holds other DNA sequences that translate to the same CDR3. The V call is TRBV19, the J call TRBJ2-7; 8 bases line up with TRBD1. The CDR3 runs to 16 residues. Germline CDR1 and CDR2: LNHDA and SQIVND (reference sequence). This chain's CDR3 is CASSIEGQGAFNEQYF. DNA for the CDR3: TGTGCCAGTAGTATAGAAGGACAGGGAGCCTTCAACGAACAGTACTTC.

The J gene is TRBJ2-3, the V gene TRBV20-1, with no clear D. Deletions cut 3 bases from V and 4 bases from J, with 5 bases between. Germline CDR1 and CDR2: DFQATT and SNEGSKA (reference sequence). The CDR3 extends over 11 amino acids. The DNA of the CDR3 is TGCAGTGCTAGCCTATCAGATACGCAGTATTTT. This translates into CSASLSDTQYF.

V gene TRBV19 combines with J gene TRBJ2-7; 12 bases line up with TRBD2. Per the germline V gene, CDR1 is LNHDA and CDR2 is SQIVND (reference sequence). The CDR3 loop spans 14 amino acids. J gave up 7 bases and V 4 bases, and 5 bases lay outside the gene matches. The CDR3 bases are TGTGCCAGTAGTAGGCTAGCGGGGGGGCCTGAGCAGTACTTC. The encoded protein is CASSRLAGGPEQYF.

V is TRBV5-1 and J is TRBJ2-7; no reliable D call. The CDR3 runs to 16 residues. V lost 4 bases, J lost 0 bases, and 17 bases lay in between. Germline V gene lookup returns CDR1 SGHRS and CDR2 YFSETQ. The CDR3 here is CASSPDFSSFSYEQYF. The CDR3, as DNA: TGCGCCAGCAGCCCCGACTTTTCTTCTTTCTCCTACGAGCAGTACTTC.

This sequence joins TRBV7-3 and TRBJ2-4; 9 nucleotides match TRBD1. This CDR3 has 14 amino acids. Germline V gene data show CDR1 as SGHTA and CDR2 as FQGTGA. V shed 4 bases and J 7 bases; nucleotides not matched to a gene: 5. The CDR3 loop is CASSSTGGTNIQYF. As DNA, the CDR3 is TGTGCCAGCAGCTCCACAGGGGGCACGAACATTCAGTACTTC.

This chain links TRBV2 with TRBJ2-7, with 10 bases aligning to TRBD1. Losses at the gene ends were 9 bases for V and 4 bases for J; bases not matched to a gene: 12. CDR1 SNHLY and CDR2 FYNNEI come from the germline V gene. This CDR3 is 15 amino acids long. The CDR3 loop is CASLPGQGSRYEQYF. Written as DNA, the CDR3 is TGTGCCAGTCTTCCGGGACAGGGGTCGAGGTACGAGCAGTACTTC. Together with reference TRBV2 and TRBJ2-7, the CDR3 gives the full variable domain: EPEVTQTPSHQVTQMGQEVILRCVPISNHLYFYWYRQILGQKVEFLVSFYNNEISEKSEIFDDQFSVERPDGSNFTLKIRSTKLEDSAMYFCASLPGQGSRYEQYFGPGTRLTVT.

V and J are TRBV5-1 and TRBJ2-7; 10 positions match TRBD1. The V and J ends lost 4 bases and 1 base, in that order; junction bases with no gene match: 8. The CDR3 length is 16 residues. The germline CDR1 and CDR2 sequences are SGHRS and YFSETQ. The CDR3, as DNA: TGCGCCAGCAGCCCGGGGACAGGGGAGGTATCCTACGAGCAGTACTTC. It yields the protein CASSPGTGEVSYEQYF.

The chain has TRBV6-1 and TRBJ1-1; 8 bases are a match to TRBD1. CDR3 length: 15 residues. The germline V gene has CDR1 MNHNS and CDR2 SASEGT. V lost 5 bases, J lost 1 base, and 6 bases stayed unmatched. The CDR3 DNA reads TGTGCCAGCAGTCTGACCGGGACAGGGAACACTGAAGCTTTCTTT. Protein: CASSLTGTGNTEAFF.

The chain joins TRBV5-1 to TRBJ2-5; 14 bases fit TRBD2. The CDR3 has 17 amino acids. Germline V gives CDR1 SGHRS, CDR2 YFSETQ. Losses at the gene ends were 3 bases for V and 5 bases for J; bases not matched to a gene: 9. This CDR3 reads CASSSGLAGARGETQYF. Here the CDR3 DNA reads TGCGCCAGCAGCTCGGGACTAGCGGGGGCCAGGGGGGAGACCCAGTACTTC.

The V gene is TRBV6-5, the J gene TRBJ1-1, with unresolved D. Germline CDR1 is MNHEY and CDR2 is SVGAGI. Trimming took 5 bases from V and 3 from J, leaving 10 bases between them. This CDR3 contains 13 residues. The CDR3 spells CASSDGEYTEAFF. CDR3 nucleotide sequence: TGTGCCAGCAGTGACGGGGAATACACTGAAGCTTTCTTT.

The chain recombines TRBV4-1 with TRBJ1-2, with D hard to call. The CDR3 consists of 16 residues. Per the germline V gene, CDR1 is MGHRA and CDR2 is YSYEKL. Trimming shortened V by 1 base and J by 2 bases, and 14 bases separated the two germline ends. The CDR3 loop is CASSQVLRLSNYGYTF. Here the CDR3 DNA reads TGCGCCAGCAGCCAAGTGTTGAGACTTTCGAACTATGGCTACACCTTC.

The CDR3 reads CASSDRGHSNQPQHF. DNA for the CDR3: TGCGCCAGCAGTGACCGGGGTCATAGCAATCAGCCCCAGCATTTT. This sequence joins TRBV10-1 and TRBJ1-5; no clear D gene. CDR1 is WNHNN and CDR2 is SYGVQD in the germline V gene (reference sequence). Deletions cut 3 bases from V and 0 bases from J, with 9 bases between. This CDR3 comprises 15 residues.

This chain connects TRBV5-1 to TRBJ1-5; the match to TRBD1 covers 7 bases. Germline trimming cut 0 bases from V and 6 bases from J; bases unmatched to any gene: 6. Germline V lookup: CDR1 SGHRS, CDR2 YFSETQ. This CDR3 is built from 15 residues. The DNA of the CDR3 is TGCGCCAGCAGCTTGGTAGGGGGCTACGGTCAGCCCCAGCATTTT. This encodes CASSLVGGYGQPQHF.

CDR3 nucleotide sequence: TGTGCCAGCAGCTTACGGACAGGGTACACTGAAGCTTTCTTT. Encoded protein: CASSLRTGYTEAFF. The V call is TRBV5-6, the J call TRBJ1-1, with 8 bases identical to TRBD1. Trimming at V came to 2 bases and at J to 3 bases, leaving 3 bases not matched to a gene. CDR3 length equals 14 residues. Germline loops: CDR1 SGHDT, CDR2 YYEEEE.

J is TRBJ2-7 and V is TRBV11-2; possibly TRBD1 for D (5 bases). V was cut by 2 bases and J by 3 bases, with 14 bases left in between. The CDR3 has 15 amino acids. Germline CDR1 and CDR2: SGHAT and FQNNGV. CDR3 in amino acids: CASSLSWGHYYEQYF. The CDR3 nucleotides are TGTGCCAGCAGCTTAAGCTGGGGCCACTACTACGAGCAGTACTTC.

The CDR3 bases are TGCGCCAGCAGCGCGCAACAGGGGAACAATGAGCAGTTCTTC. Amino acid sequence: CASSAQQGNNEQFF. The J gene is TRBJ2-1, the V gene TRBV5-1; 7 bases map to TRBD1. The CDR3 covers 14 residues. Germline V gene data show CDR1 as SGHRS and CDR2 as YFSETQ. J lost 5 bases, V lost 4 bases, and 6 bases had no gene match.

The chain couples TRBV27 to TRBJ1-2; D is unresolved. V dropped 1 base and J dropped 2 bases, with 8 bases sitting between them. This CDR3 region has 14 residues. Germline loops: CDR1 MNHEY, CDR2 SMNVEV (reference sequence). DNA of the CDR3: TGTGCCAGCAGTTTATGGTCAGGAAACTATGGCTACACCTTC. Amino acid sequence: CASSLWSGNYGYTF.

The chain carries TRBV15 and TRBJ2-7; TRBD2 agrees at 7 bases. Germline CDR1 reads LNHNV; CDR2 reads YYDKDF (reference sequence). CDR3 size: 18 residues. V lost 0 bases and J lost 0; bases outside the gene matches: 11. The CDR3 sequence is CATSRDWGGVMSSYEQYF. CDR3 DNA: TGTGCCACCAGCAGAGATTGGGGGGGTGTAATGAGCTCCTACGAGCAGTACTTC.

V gene TRBV7-6 combines with J gene TRBJ2-1, with 10 bases identical to TRBD2. V lost 5 bases to trimming and J lost 4 bases; unmatched junction nucleotides: 14. The CDR3 covers 18 residues. Germline assignment: CDR1 SGHVS and CDR2 FNYEAQ. CDR3 nucleotides: TGTGCCAGCAGCCCAAAGTATCGGAGTAGCGGGGGGTACAATGAGCAGTTCTTC. Its protein product is CASSPKYRSSGGYNEQFF.

The chain joins TRBV4-2 to TRBJ1-5; a possible D gene is TRBD1 (5 bases). CDR1 is LGHNA, CDR2 YNFKEQ, per germline. Trimming took off 4 bases at V and 2 bases at J, with 12 bases between the two ends. The CDR3 loop spans 15 amino acids. In DNA form, the CDR3 reads TGTGCCAGCAGCCCCCGTCAACAGGGCAATCAGCCCCAGCATTTT. Protein product: CASSPRQQGNQPQHF.